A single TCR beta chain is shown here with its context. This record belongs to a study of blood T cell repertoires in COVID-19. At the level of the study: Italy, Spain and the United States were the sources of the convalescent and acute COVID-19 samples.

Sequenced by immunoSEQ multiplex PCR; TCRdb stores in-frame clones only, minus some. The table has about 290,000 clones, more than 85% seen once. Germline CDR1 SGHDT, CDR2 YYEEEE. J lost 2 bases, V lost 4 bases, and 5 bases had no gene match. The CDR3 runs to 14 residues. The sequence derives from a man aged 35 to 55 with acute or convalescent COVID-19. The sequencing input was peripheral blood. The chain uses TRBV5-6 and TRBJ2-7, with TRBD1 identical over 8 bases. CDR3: CASSRGQGTYEQYF. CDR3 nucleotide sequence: TGTGCCAGCAGCAGAGGACAGGGAACCTACGAGCAGTACTTC.